The 6 T cell receptor beta chains in this list originate from one sample, sequenced in a study of response to subunit inactivated influenza vaccine. TCRdb re-analysed the RT-PCR reads in MiXCR, keeping a single row per CDR3 protein. Of more than 700,000 distinct CDR3 sequences listed, 21% are singletons. The material sequenced was PBMCs from blood, taken more than 4 days after vaccination. The receptors derive from a man aged 50 or older who received an inactivated influenza vaccine.

A few counts support this clonotype. The chain carries TRBV3-1 and TRBJ1-6; the D gene is possibly TRBD1 (5 bases). V shed 8 bases and J shed 11 bases, with 16 bases lying between them. Germline V gene data show CDR1 as LGHDT and CDR2 as YNNKEL (reference sequence). The CDR3 covers 13 residues. The chain's CDR3 is CASGSGTRAPLHF. CDR3 DNA sequence: TGTGCCAGCGGCTCAGGGACTCGGGCACCCCTCCACTTT.

This sequence joins TRBV11-2 and TRBJ2-5; 11 positions agree with TRBD2. The CDR3 is 18 residues long. V dropped 6 bases and J dropped 4; count of bases not matched to a gene: 16. Germline assignment: CDR1 SGHAT and CDR2 FQNNGV. The DNA for the CDR3 is TGTGCCAGCAGAACCCCGCTCACTAGCGGGAGTGGTGGAGAGACCCAGTACTTC. This codes for CASRTPLTSGSGGETQYF.

This clonotype showed up just a few times. The V and J genes are TRBV29-1 and TRBJ2-5; D gene unclear. V gave up 4 bases and J gave up 5 bases, with 11 bases separating them. CDR3 length: 12 amino acids. Germline CDR1 SQVTM, CDR2 ANQGSEA. In DNA form, the CDR3 reads TGCAGCGTTGGTCTTTTTACGGAGACCCAGTACTTC. It translates to CSVGLFTETQYF.

The chain links TRBV7-9 to TRBJ1-2; 12 nucleotides match TRBD1. J lost 6 bases, V lost 1 base, and 6 bases had no gene match. The CDR3 extends over 16 amino acids. Germline values: CDR1 SEHNR, CDR2 FQNEAQ (reference sequence). CDR3: CASSLGGTGGLDGYTF. The DNA for the CDR3 is TGTGCCAGCAGCTTAGGAGGGACAGGGGGCCTTGATGGCTACACCTTC.

The table lists this clonotype with a few counts. V and J are TRBV12-3 or TRBV12-4 and TRBJ2-1; possibly TRBD1 or TRBD2 for D (5 bases each). V was cut by 6 bases and J by 5 bases, with 11 bases left in between. This CDR3 spans 13 amino acids. The CDR3 DNA sequence: TGTGCCAGCAGAAGGGACGGTAACAATGAGCAGTTCTTC. Its translation is CASRRDGNNEQFF.

This clonotype was seen a few times. The chain is built from TRBV24-1 and TRBJ1-4, with 10 bases identical to TRBD1. V was pared by 4 bases and J by 8 bases, with 3 bases of the junction left unmatched. This CDR3 contains 14 residues. The germline V gene has CDR1 KGHDR and CDR2 SFDVKD. CDR3 nucleotide sequence: TGTGCCACCAGTGACCAGGGACAGGGGGAAAAACTGTTTTTT. As protein: CATSDQGQGEKLFF.